The clone carrying this T cell receptor beta chain was seen more than once but under ten times. This entry is derived from a study of sequential checkpoint blockade in melanoma. Sequencing used immunoSEQ multiplex PCR; TCRdb keeps in-frame clones, though not all of them. The sample has around 25,000 clones, roughly 78% seen once. The V end lost 2 bases, the J end lost 4 bases, and 6 bases lay between the germline ends. The CDR3 is 12 amino acids. CDR1 SGHTA and CDR2 FQGNSA come from the germline V gene. Stated treatment: randomized to nivolumab then ipilimumab (arm A) or the reverse (arm B). The chain couples TRBV7-2 to TRBJ2-7, with D possibly being TRBD1 (5 bases). The input for sequencing was CD8+ T cells sorted from blood (inferred from file names), taken from a patient given nivolumab and ipilimumab in sequence. The clonotype originates from a human donor with melanoma. CDR3 DNA sequence: TGTGCCAGCAGCTTACAGGGTTACGAGCAGTACTTC. Its protein is CASSLQGYEQYF.